The 22 T cell receptor beta chains in this list originate from one sample, sequenced in a study of T cells in Graves' hyperthyroidism and ophthalmopathy. Amplified TCR beta CDR3 regions came from RNA transcripts. With the HTBI primer set, the TCR CDR3 went through a first round of RT-PCR. Via MiXCR, TCRdb re-called the multiplex PCR reads, giving one row per CDR3 protein. The sample consists of roughly 380,000 distinct CDR3 sequences, 15% to 20% of them appearing once. Sequencing was done on a sample of blood. These receptors originate from a woman between 35 and 50 years old with Graves' ophthalmopathy.

This chain connects TRBV12-3 or TRBV12-4 to TRBJ1-2; D remains unclear. The CDR3 consists of 13 residues. V lost 3 bases and J lost 8, with 13 bases in between. Here the CDR3 DNA reads TGTGCCAGCAGTTTTTCGGGGATCGGAGGCTACACCTTC. Its protein product is CASSFSGIGGYTF.

The sample holds many counts of this clonotype. The chain employs TRBV28 and TRBJ2-2; the match to TRBD1 covers 8 bases. CDR1 and CDR2 from the germline V gene are MDHEN and SYDVKM. CDR3 length: 15 amino acids. J was trimmed by 3 bases and V by 3 bases; bases with no gene match: 3. The CDR3 bases are TGTGCCAGCAGTTTGCAGGGGGCATACACCGGGGAGCTGTTTTTT. This gives the protein CASSLQGAYTGELFF. The full variable domain, its missing parts supplied by reference TRBV28 and TRBJ2-2, is DVKVTQSSRYLVKRTGEKVFLECVQDMDHENMFWYRQDPGLGLRLIYFSYDVKMKEKGDIPEGYSVSREKKERFSLILESASTNQTSMYLCASSLQGAYTGELFFGEGSRLTVL.

This clonotype appeared many times. The rearrangement links TRBV9 to TRBJ2-5; TRBD1 matches 7 bases. J lost 3 bases, V lost 5 bases, and 1 base had no gene match. Germline V gene data show CDR1 as SGDLS and CDR2 as YYNGEE. The CDR3 extends over 12 amino acids. CDR3 protein: CASRGTEETQYF. The CDR3 region has the DNA TGTGCCAGCAGGGGGACAGAAGAGACCCAGTACTTC.

This clonotype was seen many times. This chain links TRBV29-1 with TRBJ1-2; 12 bases match TRBD1. V lost 6 bases to trimming and J lost 8 bases; unmatched junction nucleotides: 7. The CDR3 totals 13 residues. CDR1 is SQVTM, CDR2 ANQGSEA, per germline. In nucleotides, the CDR3 is TGCAGCGTCACGGGACAGGGGGCTCGGGGCTACACCTTC. Translated: CSVTGQGARGYTF.

This clonotype was counted ten times or more. The chain links TRBV9 to TRBJ2-5; 8 bases line up with TRBD1. This CDR3 spans 14 amino acids. V was pared by 4 bases and J by 4 bases, with 6 bases of the junction left unmatched. The germline gives CDR1 SGDLS, CDR2 YYNGEE. The CDR3 sequence is CASSIQGGRETQYF. The CDR3 DNA follows: TGTGCCAGCAGCATACAGGGGGGAAGAGAGACCCAGTACTTC. Full variable domain (remainder filled in from reference TRBV9 and TRBJ2-5): DSGVTQTPKHLITATGQRVTLRCSPRSGDLSVYWYQQSLDQGLQFLIQYYNGEERAKGNILERFSAQQFPDLHSELNLSSLELGDSALYFCASSIQGGRETQYFGPGTRLLVL.

This clonotype has just one count. The V gene is TRBV28, the J gene TRBJ2-7, with D tentatively TRBD2 (5 bases). CDR1 and CDR2 (germline): MDHEN, SYDVKM. The CDR3 is 15 amino acids. With 6 bases removed from V and 0 bases from J, the gap between germline ends came to 15 bases. The CDR3 protein is CASRNEGTLSYEQYF. In nucleotides, the CDR3 is TGTGCCAGCAGAAATGAGGGTACCCTCTCCTACGAGCAGTACTTC.

This clonotype was observed at least ten times. As DNA, the CDR3 is TGTGCCAGCAGCCCTCGGATCTCCGCCTTGAACACTGAAGCTTTCTTT. Translating it yields CASSPRISALNTEAFF. V usage is TRBV11-2 and J usage is TRBJ1-1, with D unresolved. This CDR3 region has 16 residues. From germline, CDR1 is SGHAT and CDR2 FQNNGV. Trimming took 5 bases from V and 0 from J, leaving 16 bases between them.

This clonotype was counted ten times or more. This chain connects TRBV29-1 to TRBJ2-2; no reliable D call. V lost 1 base, J lost 6 bases, and 15 bases lay in between. The germline gives CDR1 SQVTM, CDR2 ANQGSEA. The CDR3 extends over 15 amino acids. This CDR3 reads CSVEGVTPVPGELFF. The CDR3 coding sequence is TGCAGCGTTGAAGGGGTGACTCCGGTACCCGGGGAGCTGTTTTTT.

This clonotype showed up many times. The chain has TRBV28 and TRBJ2-7; 11 bases are a match to TRBD2. The V segment lost 5 bases and the J segment 5 bases; nucleotides outside the gene matches: 8. CDR1 and CDR2 (germline): MDHEN, SYDVKM. This CDR3 is built from 15 residues. CDR3 protein: CASSRRGLAVHEQYF. The CDR3 DNA reads TGTGCCAGCAGTCGGCGGGGACTAGCGGTCCACGAGCAGTACTTC.

This clonotype was counted ten times or more. The chain uses TRBV7-9 and TRBJ2-1; possible D gene TRBD2, 5 bases. V lost 5 bases and J 8 bases, leaving 10 bases between the germline ends. Germline CDR1 is SEHNR and CDR2 is FQNEAQ (reference sequence). The CDR3 has 12 residues. CDR3 DNA sequence: TGTGCCAGCAGCGGTGGCGGGTATGAGCAGTTCTTC. Residues: CASSGGGYEQFF.

The genes are TRBV19 and TRBJ1-5, with 9 bases fitting TRBD1. V shed 4 bases and J 5 bases; nucleotides not matched to a gene: 6. The V gene's germline CDR1 is LNHDA and CDR2 SQIVND (reference sequence). The CDR3 totals 15 residues. As DNA, the CDR3 is TGTGCCAGTAGTAGGTCACAGGGGGCGGATCAGCCCCAGCATTTT. Protein sequence: CASSRSQGADQPQHF. Full variable domain (rest looked up from reference TRBV19 and TRBJ1-5): DGGITQSPKYLFRKEGQNVTLSCEQNLNHDAMYWYRQDPGQGLRLIYYSQIVNDFQKGDIAEGYSVSREKKESFPLTVTSAQKNPTAFYLCASSRSQGADQPQHFGDGTRLSIL.

Ten or more counts support this clonotype. The chain uses TRBV28 and TRBJ1-2; D unresolved. The V end lost 3 bases, the J end lost 4 bases, and 12 bases lay between the germline ends. This CDR3 comprises 14 residues. Germline-derived CDR1 and CDR2 are MDHEN and SYDVKM. The CDR3 is CASSFLVSSYGYTF. In nucleotides, the CDR3 is TGTGCCAGCAGTTTTCTGGTGTCGAGCTATGGCTACACCTTC.

This clonotype occurred many times. The chain joins TRBV4-1 to TRBJ1-1; D is unclear. V lost 0 bases and J lost 4, with 9 bases in between. The germline V gene has CDR1 MGHRA and CDR2 YSYEKL. The CDR3 contains 14 residues. CDR3 region: CASSQEGRSTEAFF. CDR3 DNA: TGCGCCAGCAGCCAAGAAGGCAGGAGCACTGAAGCTTTCTTT.

This chain links TRBV6-5 with TRBJ2-2, with D possibly matching TRBD1 (6 bases). This CDR3 has 15 residues. Germline V CDR1 and CDR2: MNHEY, SVGAGI. Trimming removed 3 bases from V and 2 bases from J, with 10 bases in between. The CDR3 DNA is TGTGCCAGCAGTTATTTCGGGACAAACACCGGGGAGCTGTTTTTT. It encodes CASSYFGTNTGELFF.

This clonotype was recorded many times. The V call is TRBV19, the J call TRBJ2-2, with unresolved D. Germline loops: CDR1 LNHDA, CDR2 SQIVND (reference sequence). This CDR3 contains 12 residues. V was clipped by 5 bases and J by 4 bases, with 5 bases between them. This CDR3 is CASSYGTGELFF. As DNA, the CDR3 is TGTGCCAGTAGTTACGGCACCGGGGAGCTGTTTTTT.

The rearrangement joins TRBV20-1 to TRBJ2-7, with 10 bases aligning to TRBD2. Per the germline V gene, CDR1 is DFQATT and CDR2 is SNEGSKA (reference sequence). The CDR3 is 15 residues long. Trimming took 0 bases from V and 4 from J; bases not matched to a gene: 6. CDR3 sequence reads: CSARDAAGGPYEQYF. DNA for the CDR3: TGCAGTGCTAGAGACGCAGCGGGAGGGCCTTACGAGCAGTACTTC.

The chain links TRBV29-1 to TRBJ2-5, with no clear D. Germline V gives CDR1 SQVTM, CDR2 ANQGSEA. The V end was cut by 3 bases, the J end by 5 bases, with 13 bases between. The CDR3 is 13 amino acids. As DNA, the CDR3 is TGCAGCGTTGAGGACGATCAACCCGAGACCCAGTACTTC. Translated: CSVEDDQPETQYF.

Many counts were recorded for this clonotype. V and J are TRBV6-1 and TRBJ2-2; no clear D. The germline CDR1 and CDR2 sequences are MNHNS and SASEGT. Trimming took 8 bases from V and 3 from J, leaving 7 bases between them. The CDR3 consists of 12 residues. In DNA, the CDR3 is TGTGCCAGCCCCGGTGACACCGGGGAGCTGTTTTTT. Its translation: CASPGDTGELFF.

This clonotype was observed at least ten times. V gene TRBV6-2 or TRBV6-3 combines with J gene TRBJ1-2, with D tentatively TRBD1 (5 bases). Germline CDR1 MNHEY, CDR2 SVGEGT. V dropped 4 bases and J dropped 3 bases, with 9 bases sitting between them. The CDR3 loop spans 13 amino acids. CDR3 amino acids: CASSWGTYYGYTF. CDR3 in DNA: TGTGCCAGCAGTTGGGGGACCTACTATGGCTACACCTTC.

This clonotype was detected ten times or more. The CDR3 DNA reads TGCAGCGTCACAGGAGGTTCTGGAAACACCATATATTTT. It codes for CSVTGGSGNTIYF. J is TRBJ1-3 and V is TRBV29-1; the D gene is possibly TRBD1 (5 bases). The germline V gene encodes CDR1 SQVTM and CDR2 ANQGSEA. The CDR3 has 13 amino acids. Trimming shortened V by 6 bases and J by 1 base, and 10 bases separated the two germline ends.

This clonotype was counted at least ten times. V and J are TRBV6-1 and TRBJ1-5, with 8 bases matching TRBD1. The CDR3 contains 15 residues. Per the germline V gene, CDR1 is MNHNS and CDR2 is SASEGT. V gave up 5 bases and J gave up 3 bases; unmatched junction bases: 6. The CDR3 nucleotides are TGTGCCAGCAGTCCTCCGACAGGGGACAATCAGCCCCAGCATTTT. It specifies CASSPPTGDNQPQHF.

Only a few counts were recorded for this clonotype. The chain has TRBV6-1 and TRBJ2-5; possibly TRBD1 for D (6 bases). V lost 7 bases and J 7 bases, leaving 16 bases between the germline ends. Germline-derived CDR1 and CDR2 are MNHNS and SASEGT. The CDR3 is 13 residues long. CDR3 protein: CASNLRGDGTQYF. CDR3 DNA: TGTGCCAGCAACCTCAGGGGTGACGGGACCCAGTACTTC.